This T cell receptor (beta chain) was sequenced for a study of CD8 T cells in Susac syndrome. Regarding the study as a whole: The authors acknowledged that the study's TCR sequencing and HLA analysis involved relatively few individuals.

It was negative isolation that provided the CD8+ and CD4+ T cells, whereas TEMRA cells were enriched by FACS. With respect to this clonotype: The antigen is not known.

Germline CDR1 reads MNHEY; CDR2 reads SVGAGI. V trimming: 6 bases; J trimming: 7 bases; junction bases outside the gene matches: 8. This CDR3 spans 14 amino acids. After extraction with the RNeasy kit, roughly 0.5 to 1 ug of the RNA was reverse transcribed using random hexamers. Amplification of TCR beta CDR3 spanned 54 Vbeta and 13 Jbeta via immunoSEQ multiplex PCR. TCRdb itself ran the immunoSEQ multiplex PCR reads through MiXCR, one entry per CDR3 protein. The sample carries some 120,000 distinct CDR3 sequences, 92% recorded once. The rearrangement links TRBV6-5 to TRBJ2-3; 9 nucleotides match TRBD2. Sequenced material: CD8+ T cells from PBMCs. The TCR sequence derives from a human donor in good health. CDR3 loop: CASSRLAEEYTQYF. The CDR3 DNA reads as TGTGCCAGCAGCCGACTAGCGGAAGAATATACGCAGTATTTT.